These 23 T cell receptor beta chains came from one sample sequenced in a study of molecular identifiers for immune sequencing clone quantification. A single record per CDR3 protein comes from TCRdb applying MiXCR to the PCR reads. The sample carries some 320,000 distinct CDR3 sequences, over 20% recorded once. Sequencing input: naive CD8+ T cells from blood, with Jurkat cell RNA spiked in. As for subset: FACS-sorted CD8+CD4-CCR7+CD45RA+ naive T cells. The origin of the receptors is a human donor in good health. Some libraries in this study had Jurkat cell RNA spiked in.

This clonotype was picked up many times. The CDR3 end shows no conserved phenylalanine or tryptophan, and so a read error is likely. It is unclear where the CDR3 begins or ends on the DNA, so no DNA is shown, and the CDR3 is as TCRdb lists it. The chain is built from TRBV6-2 or TRBV6-3 and TRBJ2-7. The CDR3 is 13 amino acids in total, end residues counted. Germline V CDR1 and CDR2: MNHEY, SVGEGT. CDR3 amino acids: CASSYSRNSETFG.

In this sample, this clonotype turned up many times. CDR3: CASSQERLAGGINTDTQYF. CDR3 DNA sequence: TGTGCCAGCAGCCAAGAGCGGCTAGCGGGAGGAATTAACACAGATACGCAGTATTTT. V is TRBV14 and J is TRBJ2-3; 11 nucleotides align to TRBD2. The CDR3 consists of 19 residues. The V gene's germline CDR1 is SGHDN and CDR2 FVKESK. V lost 0 bases and J lost 2; bases outside the gene matches: 10.

About this clonotype itself: One base away lies a much larger clone, so this may be a sequencing read error. The CDR3 region has the DNA TGTGCCAGCAGTCCTGCTAGCGGGAGTGGCAATGAGCAGTTCTTC. Protein: CASSPASGSGNEQFF. This chain links TRBV28 with TRBJ2-1; 10 nucleotides line up with TRBD2. Germline assignment: CDR1 MDHEN and CDR2 SYDVKM. The junction had 7 bases not matched to a gene; V was cut back by 5 bases and J by 6 bases. The CDR3 spans 15 residues.

Note on this clonotype: This may be a read error, as it is one base from a much larger clone. V usage is TRBV13 and J usage is TRBJ2-2; 7 positions agree with TRBD2. The CDR3 runs 16 residues. The V gene's germline CDR1 is PRHDT and CDR2 FYEKMQ (reference sequence). The CDR3, as DNA: TGTGCCGGCAGAGACGTCAGCGGGACTATTATCGGGGAGCTGTTTTTT. Its protein is CAGRDVSGTIIGELFF.

Remarks on this clonotype: A clone one base away is much larger, so this may be a read error. This chain's CDR3 is CASSEWDSLANTGELIF. The CDR3 DNA is TGTGCCAGCAGTGAATGGGACAGCCTCGCGAACACCGGGGAGCTGATTTTT. The chain couples TRBV25-1 to TRBJ2-2; 7 bases line up with TRBD1. The CDR3 runs to 17 residues. The germline V gene has CDR1 MGHDK and CDR2 SYGVNS.

Of note for this clonotype: A much larger clone differs by one base, so this may be a read error. The rearrangement uses TRBV27 and TRBJ1-1; 8 bases agree with TRBD1. This CDR3 region has 17 residues. J lost 4 bases, V lost 6 bases, and 16 bases had no gene match. Looked up from germline, CDR1 is MNHEY and CDR2 is SMNVEV (reference sequence). The CDR3 DNA follows: TGTGCCAGCAGCCCAACGGGACAGGAAGGTGCCGGCACTGAAGCTTTCTTT. It is translated as CASSPTGQEGAGTEAFF.

This chain connects TRBV7-9 to TRBJ2-7; TRBD1 agrees at 9 bases. CDR3 length equals 15 residues. Germline V gene lookup returns CDR1 SEHNR and CDR2 FQNEAQ (reference sequence). J gave up 4 bases and V 2 bases, and 6 bases lay outside the gene matches. The CDR3 DNA sequence: TGTGCCAGCAGCTTACGACAGGGGGTGAAGTACGAGCAGTACTTC. This sequence encodes CASSLRQGVKYEQYF.

This clonotype occurred many times. The chain recombines TRBV18 with TRBJ1-2, with 9 bases that match TRBD1. CDR3 length: 14 amino acids. V was clipped by 3 bases and J by 4 bases; unmatched bases: 3. Germline V gene lookup returns CDR1 KGHSH and CDR2 LQKENI. In DNA form, the CDR3 reads TGTGCCAGCTCACCTCGGACAGGGGTCTATGGCTACACCTTC. Encoded protein: CASSPRTGVYGYTF.

This clonotype was observed many times. The V gene is TRBV5-1, the J gene TRBJ2-5; 7 bases match TRBD1. Germline values: CDR1 SGHRS, CDR2 YFSETQ. V trimming: 4 bases; J trimming: 0 bases; junction bases outside the gene matches: 9. CDR3 length: 16 residues. CDR3 nucleotide sequence: TGCGCCAGCAGCCCCAAGACAGGGCTGTACCAAGAGACCCAGTACTTC. Translating it yields CASSPKTGLYQETQYF. The full variable domain, rest sourced from reference TRBV5-1 and TRBJ2-5, is KAGVTQTPRYLIKTRGQQVTLSCSPISGHRSVSWYQQTPGQGLQFLFEYFSETQRNKGNFPGRFSGRQFSNSRSEMNVSTLELGDSALYLCASSPKTGLYQETQYFGPGTRLLVL.

Comments on this clonotype: This may come from a read error, since a much larger clone is one base off. The chain recombines TRBV5-1 with TRBJ2-7; possibly TRBD1 or TRBD2 for D (5 bases each). Germline lookup yields CDR1 SGHRS and CDR2 YFSETQ. The CDR3 is 14 amino acids. V lost 4 bases to trimming and J lost 4 bases, with 15 bases between them. In nucleotides, the CDR3 is TGCGCCAGCAGCATTTTACGGGGCTCTTACGAGCAGTACTTC. Translating gives CASSILRGSYEQYF.

This clonotype has a count of ten or more. In DNA form, the CDR3 reads TGTGCCAGCAGCCACCGGACTAGCGCTTACGAGCAGTACTTC. As protein: CASSHRTSAYEQYF. This rearrangement joins TRBV28 to TRBJ2-7; 9 bases align to TRBD2. From germline, CDR1 is MDHEN and CDR2 SYDVKM. V lost 6 bases to trimming and J lost 4 bases; unmatched junction nucleotides: 7. The CDR3 spans 14 residues. Full variable domain (outside the CDR3, taken from reference TRBV28 and TRBJ2-7): DVKVTQSSRYLVKRTGEKVFLECVQDMDHENMFWYRQDPGLGLRLIYFSYDVKMKEKGDIPEGYSVSREKKERFSLILESASTNQTSMYLCASSHRTSAYEQYFGPGTRLTVT.

Turning to this clonotype: This may be a read error: a much more frequent sequence differs by one nucleotide. The chain combines TRBV7-9 with TRBJ2-2; tentative D call: TRBD1 (5 bases). Germline V lookup: CDR1 SEHNR, CDR2 FQNEAQ (reference sequence). The CDR3 is 15 residues long. For the CDR3, the DNA is TGTGCCGGCAGCGTGACAGACGCGAACACCGGGGAGCTGTTTTTT. Residues: CAGSVTDANTGELFF.

This sequence joins TRBV3-1 and TRBJ2-2; 11 bases are a match to TRBD2. This CDR3 is built from 16 residues. With V trimmed by 3 bases and J by 5 bases, 5 bases remained unmatched. Germline V gene sequence: CDR1 LGHDT, CDR2 YNNKEL (reference sequence). DNA of the CDR3: TGTGCCAGCAGCCAGGGGACTAGCGGCCCTACCGGGGAGCTGTTTTTT. It is translated as CASSQGTSGPTGELFF. The full variable domain, completed using reference TRBV3-1 and TRBJ2-2, is DTAVSQTPKYLVTQMGNDKSIKCEQNLGHDTMYWYKQDSKKFLKIMFSYNNKELIINETVPNRFSPKSPDKAHLNLHINSLELGDSAVYFCASSQGTSGPTGELFFGEGSRLTVL.

Concerning this clonotype: This sequence may be a read error, since a much larger clone differs from it by one base. The V gene is TRBV12-3 or TRBV12-4, the J gene TRBJ1-1, with D possibly being TRBD1 (5 bases). The CDR3 covers 15 residues. The CDR3 nucleotides are TGTTCCAGCAGTTTCCGGGGGGAGAGAGGTACTGAAGCTTTCTTT. It translates to CSSSFRGERGTEAFF.

This clonotype has a count of ten or more. The chain couples TRBV4-3 to TRBJ2-1; 8 nucleotides align to TRBD1. The CDR3 extends over 16 amino acids. CDR1 and CDR2 (germline): LGHNA, YSLEER. V shed 0 bases and J 8 bases; nucleotides not matched to a gene: 9. CDR3 sequence: CASSQEGQDPDDEQFF. Written as DNA, the CDR3 is TGCGCCAGCAGCCAAGAGGGACAGGATCCGGATGATGAGCAGTTCTTC.

This clonotype was detected a few times. The CDR3 nucleotides are TGCAGTGCTAGGGGTAAATCTGGAAACACCATATATTTT. This codes for CSARGKSGNTIYF. The chain links TRBV20-1 to TRBJ1-3; D is ambiguous. The V gene lost 3 bases and the J gene lost 1 base, with 7 bases spanning the gap. The CDR3 contains 13 residues. Germline V gene sequence: CDR1 DFQATT, CDR2 SNEGSKA (reference sequence).

This clonotype was found a few times. The chain joins TRBV6-2 or TRBV6-3 to TRBJ2-3; weak D call: TRBD2 (6 bases). The germline V and J ends were trimmed by 0 bases and 1 base, with 8 bases remaining between them. The CDR3 covers 15 residues. Germline V CDR1 and CDR2: MNHEY, SVGEGT. CDR3 amino acids: CASSYSSGGTDTQYF. Here the CDR3 DNA reads TGTGCCAGCAGTTACTCTAGCGGAGGCACAGATACGCAGTATTTT.

This clonotype turned up a few times. A read error may be the cause here, since a much bigger clone is one base away. V gene TRBV6-6 combines with J gene TRBJ1-1; D remains ambiguous. This CDR3 comprises 13 residues. Germline loops: CDR1 MNHNY, CDR2 SVGAGI (reference sequence). The CDR3 nucleotides read TGTGCCAGCAACCGAGGACCCAACACTGAAGCTCTCTTT. Its translation is CASNRGPNTEALF.

This clonotype has a count of ten or more. This rearrangement joins TRBV4-1 to TRBJ2-5; D is ambiguous. The V end was cut by 0 bases, the J end by 2 bases, with 7 bases between. The length of the CDR3 is 14 residues. Germline V gene sequence: CDR1 MGHRA, CDR2 YSYEKL. This chain's CDR3 is CASSQDRTQETQYF. The CDR3 DNA sequence: TGCGCCAGCAGCCAAGATCGGACGCAAGAGACCCAGTACTTC.

The chain recombines TRBV10-3 with TRBJ2-5; D is perhaps TRBD2 (7 bases). Germline-derived CDR1 and CDR2 are ENHRY and SYGVKD. The V gene lost 9 bases and the J gene lost 3 bases, with 17 bases spanning the gap. The CDR3 is made up of 14 amino acids. The CDR3 sequence: CAIWGGLFEETQYF. The CDR3 nucleotides are TGTGCCATTTGGGGGGGCCTATTTGAAGAGACCCAGTACTTC.

The table lists this clonotype with many counts. This chain joins TRBV5-1 and TRBJ1-6; TRBD1 matches at 7 bases. The junction had 8 bases not matched to a gene; V was cut back by 4 bases and J by 7 bases. The length of the CDR3 is 15 residues. In germline, CDR1 is SGHRS, CDR2 YFSETQ. CDR3 protein: CASSVWTGVNSPLHF. The CDR3, as DNA: TGCGCCAGCAGCGTGTGGACAGGAGTAAATTCACCCCTCCACTTT.

This clonotype has just a few counts. The chain is built from TRBV10-3 and TRBJ1-4; no clear D. Trimming removed 0 bases from V and 5 bases from J, with 16 bases in between. Per germline, CDR1 ENHRY and CDR2 SYGVKD. The CDR3 loop spans 17 amino acids. The CDR3 reads CAISESIGRVGNEKLFF. The DNA for the CDR3 is TGTGCCATCAGTGAGTCAATAGGGCGAGTCGGCAATGAAAAACTGTTTTTT.

Ten or more counts support this clonotype. The V gene is TRBV9, the J gene TRBJ2-1; 7 nucleotides match TRBD2. In germline, CDR1 is SGDLS, CDR2 YYNGEE. The CDR3 runs 15 residues. The trim removed 4 bases at V and 8 bases at J, leaving 12 bases unmatched. The CDR3 DNA sequence: TGTGCCAGCAGCCCACCGGGACTACGCACACATGAGCAGTTCTTC. Translating gives CASSPPGLRTHEQFF. Full variable domain (outside the CDR3, taken from reference TRBV9 and TRBJ2-1): DSGVTQTPKHLITATGQRVTLRCSPRSGDLSVYWYQQSLDQGLQFLIQYYNGEERAKGNILERFSAQQFPDLHSELNLSSLELGDSALYFCASSPPGLRTHEQFFGPGTRLTVL.